This TCR beta chain was captured by sequencing in a study of cytomegalovirus exposure and HLA in healthy donors. Findings and limits, study-wide: A later analysis reportedly found that, within productive TCRs, an Asian-associated ancestry cluster had fewer N-insertions than the mean observed across the approximately 670 donors.

The PCR ran on 60 Vbeta and 13 Jbeta primers. Produced via immunoSEQ multiplex PCR; TCRdb's table is partial and in-frame only. The table records about 120,000 clones, approximately 80% of them present only once. The CDR3 contains 13 residues. Germline CDR1 is SGHNT and CDR2 is YYREEE (reference sequence). With 0 bases clipped from V and 7 bases from J, the junction kept 4 bases outside the gene matches. About this clone: Its matching antigen is unknown.

The V gene is TRBV5-4, the J gene TRBJ2-7; 7 bases align to TRBD2. This clonotype was sampled from a man aged 30-40 years in good health and CMV-seropositive. Material for sequencing was PBMCs. This chain's CDR3 is CASSLGQGGEQYF. The DNA for the CDR3 is TGTGCCAGCAGCTTGGGGCAGGGAGGGGAGCAGTACTTC.